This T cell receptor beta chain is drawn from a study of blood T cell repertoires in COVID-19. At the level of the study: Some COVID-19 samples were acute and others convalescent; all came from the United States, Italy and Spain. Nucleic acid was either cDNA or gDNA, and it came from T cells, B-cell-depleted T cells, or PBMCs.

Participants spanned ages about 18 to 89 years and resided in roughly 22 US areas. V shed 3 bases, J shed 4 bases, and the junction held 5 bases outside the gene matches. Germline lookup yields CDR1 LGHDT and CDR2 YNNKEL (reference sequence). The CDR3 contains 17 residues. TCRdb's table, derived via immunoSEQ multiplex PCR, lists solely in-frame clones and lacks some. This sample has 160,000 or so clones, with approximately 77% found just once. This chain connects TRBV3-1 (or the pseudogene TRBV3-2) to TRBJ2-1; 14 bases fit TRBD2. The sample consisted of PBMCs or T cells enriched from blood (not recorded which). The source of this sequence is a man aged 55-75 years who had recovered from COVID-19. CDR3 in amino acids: CASSHPTSGGGYNEQFF. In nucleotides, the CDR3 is TGTGCCAGCAGCCATCCGACTAGCGGGGGGGGTTACAATGAGCAGTTCTTC.